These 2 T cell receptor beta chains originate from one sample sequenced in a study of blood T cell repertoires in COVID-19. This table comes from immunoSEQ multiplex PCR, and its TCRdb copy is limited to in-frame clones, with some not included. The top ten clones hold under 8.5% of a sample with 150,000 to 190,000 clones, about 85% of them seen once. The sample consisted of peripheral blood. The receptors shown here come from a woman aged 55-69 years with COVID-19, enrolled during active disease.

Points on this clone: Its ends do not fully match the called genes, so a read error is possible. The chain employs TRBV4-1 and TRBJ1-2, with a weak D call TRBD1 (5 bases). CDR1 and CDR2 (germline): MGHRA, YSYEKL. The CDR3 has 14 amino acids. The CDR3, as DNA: TGCGCCCGCAGCCAAGATCCGGGGGAGGGGGGCTACACCTTC. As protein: CARSQDPGEGGYTF.

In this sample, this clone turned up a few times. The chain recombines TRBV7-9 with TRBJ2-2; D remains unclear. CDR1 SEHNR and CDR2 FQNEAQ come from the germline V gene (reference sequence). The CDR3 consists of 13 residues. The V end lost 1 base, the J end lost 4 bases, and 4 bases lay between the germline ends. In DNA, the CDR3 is TGTGCCAGCAGCTTAGACGGCACCGGGGAGCTGTTTTTT. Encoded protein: CASSLDGTGELFF.